The T cell receptor (beta chain) described here comes from a study of cytomegalovirus exposure and HLA in healthy donors. Nominally healthy donors provided the samples, though records likely missed some immune exposures. After removal of 3 bases from V and 5 bases from J, the junction contained 9 bases not matched to a gene. The CDR3 has 15 residues. Germline CDR1 is MGHRA and CDR2 is YSYEKL. It was with 60 Vbeta and 13 Jbeta primers that the PCR ran. TCRdb's copy holds only in-frame clones and misses some; the assay was immunoSEQ multiplex PCR. Of over 75,000 clones in the sample, 80% to 90% are singletons; the top ten hold roughly 5.9%.

The sequence was obtained from a woman aged 18-30 years in good health and CMV-seropositive. The rearrangement links TRBV4-1 to TRBJ1-2; 7 nucleotides match TRBD1. Sample: PBMCs. CDR3 in amino acids: CASSQAQGRPYGYTF. CDR3 DNA: TGCGCCAGCAGCCAGGCACAGGGGAGGCCATATGGCTACACCTTC.